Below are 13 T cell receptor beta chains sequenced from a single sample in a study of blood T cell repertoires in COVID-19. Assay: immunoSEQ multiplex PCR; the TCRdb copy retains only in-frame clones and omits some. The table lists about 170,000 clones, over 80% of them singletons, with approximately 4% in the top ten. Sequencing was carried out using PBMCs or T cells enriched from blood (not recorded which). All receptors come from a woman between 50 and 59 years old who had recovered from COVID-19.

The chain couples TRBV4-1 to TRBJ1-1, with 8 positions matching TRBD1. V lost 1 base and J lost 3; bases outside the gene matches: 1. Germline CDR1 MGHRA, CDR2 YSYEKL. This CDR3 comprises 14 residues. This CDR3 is CASSQVDRDTEAFF. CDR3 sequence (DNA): TGCGCCAGCAGCCAAGTGGACAGGGACACTGAAGCTTTCTTT.

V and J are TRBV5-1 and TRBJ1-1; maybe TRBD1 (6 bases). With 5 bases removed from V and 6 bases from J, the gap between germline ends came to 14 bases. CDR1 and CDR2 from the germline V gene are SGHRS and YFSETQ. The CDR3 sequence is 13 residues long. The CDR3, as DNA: TGCGCCAGCAGATTCGAGGGGGTCCCTGAAGCTTTCTTT. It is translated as CASRFEGVPEAFF.

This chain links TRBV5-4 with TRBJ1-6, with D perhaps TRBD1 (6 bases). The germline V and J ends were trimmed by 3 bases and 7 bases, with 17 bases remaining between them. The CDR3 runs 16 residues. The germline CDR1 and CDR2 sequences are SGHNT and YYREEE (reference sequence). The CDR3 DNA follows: TGTGCCAGCAGCTCCGGGACAAGTCGTCCGAATTCACCCCTCCACTTT. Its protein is CASSSGTSRPNSPLHF.

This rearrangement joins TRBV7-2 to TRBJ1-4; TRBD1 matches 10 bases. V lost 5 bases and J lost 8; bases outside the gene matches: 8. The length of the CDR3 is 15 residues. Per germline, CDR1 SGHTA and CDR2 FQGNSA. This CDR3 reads CASSTTGGAYEKLFF. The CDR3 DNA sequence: TGTGCCAGCAGCACGACAGGGGGCGCGTACGAAAAACTGTTTTTT. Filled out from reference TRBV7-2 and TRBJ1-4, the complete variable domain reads GAGVSQSPSNKVTEKGKDVELRCDPISGHTALYWYRQSLGQGLEFLIYFQGNSAPDKSGLPSDRFSAERTGGSVSTLTIQRTQQEDSAVYLCASSTTGGAYEKLFFGSGTQLSVL.

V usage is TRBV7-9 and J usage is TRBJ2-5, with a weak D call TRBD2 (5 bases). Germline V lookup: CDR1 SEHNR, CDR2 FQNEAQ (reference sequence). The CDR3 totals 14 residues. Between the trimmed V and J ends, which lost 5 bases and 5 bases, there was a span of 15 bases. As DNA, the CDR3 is TGTGCCAGCAGCCTTTTGCCCTCGGGGGAGACCCAGTACTTC. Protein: CASSLLPSGETQYF.

The CDR3, as DNA: TGTGCCAGCACCCGAAGGCAGGGGGTTCTTTCACCCCTCCACTTT. This encodes CASTRRQGVLSPLHF. The rearrangement links TRBV2 to TRBJ1-6; 7 bases align to TRBD1. There are 15 residues in the CDR3. Germline loops: CDR1 SNHLY, CDR2 FYNNEI. V lost 7 bases to trimming and J lost 9 bases; unmatched junction nucleotides: 12.

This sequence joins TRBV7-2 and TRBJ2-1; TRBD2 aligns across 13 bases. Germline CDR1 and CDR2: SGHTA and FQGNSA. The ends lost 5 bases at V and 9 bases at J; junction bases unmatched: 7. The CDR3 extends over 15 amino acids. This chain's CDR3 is CASSPGLAGAGEQFF. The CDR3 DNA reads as TGTGCCAGCAGCCCCGGACTAGCGGGAGCTGGTGAGCAGTTCTTC. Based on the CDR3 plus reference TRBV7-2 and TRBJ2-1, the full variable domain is GAGVSQSPSNKVTEKGKDVELRCDPISGHTALYWYRQSLGQGLEFLIYFQGNSAPDKSGLPSDRFSAERTGGSVSTLTIQRTQQEDSAVYLCASSPGLAGAGEQFFGPGTRLTVL.

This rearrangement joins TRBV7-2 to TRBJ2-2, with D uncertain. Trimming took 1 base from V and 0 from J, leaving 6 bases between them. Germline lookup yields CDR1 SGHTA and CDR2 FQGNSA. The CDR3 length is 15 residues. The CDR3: CASSLVAANTGELFF. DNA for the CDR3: TGTGCCAGCAGCTTAGTGGCCGCGAACACCGGGGAGCTGTTTTTT.

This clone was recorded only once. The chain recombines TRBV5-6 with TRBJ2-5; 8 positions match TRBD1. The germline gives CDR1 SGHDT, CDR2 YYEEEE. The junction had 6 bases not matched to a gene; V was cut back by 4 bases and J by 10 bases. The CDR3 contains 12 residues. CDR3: CASSLQDRVQYF. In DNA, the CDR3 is TGTGCCAGCAGCCTTCAGGACAGGGTCCAGTACTTC. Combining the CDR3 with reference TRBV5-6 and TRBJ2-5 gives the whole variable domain DAGVTQSPTHLIKTRGQQVTLRCSPKSGHDTVSWYQQALGQGPQFIFQYYEEEERQRGNFPDRFSGHQFPNYSSELNVNALLLGDSALYLCASSLQDRVQYFGPGTRLLVL.

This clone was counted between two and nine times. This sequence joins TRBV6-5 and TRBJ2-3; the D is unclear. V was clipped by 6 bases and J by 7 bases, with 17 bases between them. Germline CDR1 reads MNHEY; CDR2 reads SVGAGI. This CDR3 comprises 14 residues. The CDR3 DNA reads TGTGCCAGCAGCCCGAGTGAATCGAGGAATACGCAGTATTTT. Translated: CASSPSESRNTQYF.

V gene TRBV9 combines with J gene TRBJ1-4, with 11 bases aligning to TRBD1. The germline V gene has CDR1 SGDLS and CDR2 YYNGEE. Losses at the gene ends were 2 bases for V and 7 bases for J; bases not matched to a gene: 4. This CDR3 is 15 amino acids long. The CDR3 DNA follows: TGTGCCAGCAGCGTGGGGGGACAGGGGGTTGAAAAACTGTTTTTT. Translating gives CASSVGGQGVEKLFF.

DNA for the CDR3: TGCAGCGTTGGTCTAGTACAAGAGACCCAGTACTTC. Its protein product is CSVGLVQETQYF. The rearrangement joins TRBV29-1 to TRBJ2-5; D remains unclear. The CDR3 has 12 amino acids. Germline assignment: CDR1 SQVTM and CDR2 ANQGSEA. Trimming pared 4 bases from V and 2 bases from J, leaving 8 bases between.

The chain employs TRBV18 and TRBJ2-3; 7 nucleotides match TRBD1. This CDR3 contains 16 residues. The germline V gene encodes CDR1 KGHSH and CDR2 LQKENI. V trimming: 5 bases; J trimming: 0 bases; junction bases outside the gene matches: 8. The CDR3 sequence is CASSAYTGQSTDTQYF. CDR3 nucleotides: TGTGCCAGCTCAGCATATACGGGACAGAGCACAGATACGCAGTATTTT.